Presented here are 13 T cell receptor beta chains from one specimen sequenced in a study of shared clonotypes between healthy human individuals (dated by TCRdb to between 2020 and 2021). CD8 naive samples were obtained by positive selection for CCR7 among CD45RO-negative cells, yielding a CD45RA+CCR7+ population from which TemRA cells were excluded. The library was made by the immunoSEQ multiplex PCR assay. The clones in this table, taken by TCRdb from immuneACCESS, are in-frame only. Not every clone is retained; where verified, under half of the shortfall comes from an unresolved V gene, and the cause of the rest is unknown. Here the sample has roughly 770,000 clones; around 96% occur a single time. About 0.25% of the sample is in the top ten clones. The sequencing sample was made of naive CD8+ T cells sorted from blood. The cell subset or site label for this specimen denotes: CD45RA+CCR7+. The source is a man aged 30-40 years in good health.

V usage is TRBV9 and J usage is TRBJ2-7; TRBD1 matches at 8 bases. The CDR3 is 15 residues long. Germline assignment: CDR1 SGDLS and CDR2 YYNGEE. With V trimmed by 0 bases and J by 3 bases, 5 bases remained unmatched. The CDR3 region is CASSVESGGLYEQYF. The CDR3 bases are TGTGCCAGCAGCGTAGAATCAGGGGGCCTCTACGAGCAGTACTTC.

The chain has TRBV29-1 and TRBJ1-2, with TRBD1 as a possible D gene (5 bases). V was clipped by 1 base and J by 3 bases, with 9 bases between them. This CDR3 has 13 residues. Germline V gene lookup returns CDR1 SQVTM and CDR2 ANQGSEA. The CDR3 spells CSVEVVGDYGYTF. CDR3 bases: TGCAGCGTTGAAGTGGTGGGGGACTATGGCTACACCTTC.

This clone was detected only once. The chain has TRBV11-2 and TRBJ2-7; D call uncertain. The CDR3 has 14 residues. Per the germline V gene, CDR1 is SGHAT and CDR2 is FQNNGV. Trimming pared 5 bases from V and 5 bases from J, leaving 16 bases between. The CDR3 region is CASSPPETPDEQYF. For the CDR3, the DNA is TGTGCCAGCAGCCCACCCGAAACCCCCGACGAGCAGTACTTC.

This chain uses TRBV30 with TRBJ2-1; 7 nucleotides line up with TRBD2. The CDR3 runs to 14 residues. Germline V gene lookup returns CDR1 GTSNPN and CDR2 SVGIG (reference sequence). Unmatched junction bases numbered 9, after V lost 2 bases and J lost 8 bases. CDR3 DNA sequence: TGTGCCTGGAGTCGGGCGGGAGTAGTTGATGAGCAGTTCTTC. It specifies CAWSRAGVVDEQFF.

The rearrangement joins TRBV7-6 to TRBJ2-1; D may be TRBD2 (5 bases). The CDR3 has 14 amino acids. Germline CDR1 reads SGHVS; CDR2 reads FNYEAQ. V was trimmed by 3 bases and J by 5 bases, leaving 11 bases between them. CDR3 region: CASSFRGSNNEQFF. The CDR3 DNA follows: TGTGCCAGCAGCTTTCGCGGGTCAAACAATGAGCAGTTCTTC.

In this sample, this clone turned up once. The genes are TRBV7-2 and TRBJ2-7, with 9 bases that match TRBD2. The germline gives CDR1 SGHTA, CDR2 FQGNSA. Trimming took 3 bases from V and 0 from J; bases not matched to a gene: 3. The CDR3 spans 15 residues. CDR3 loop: CASSFPSGASYEQYF. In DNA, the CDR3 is TGTGCCAGCAGCTTTCCTAGCGGGGCCTCCTACGAGCAGTACTTC.

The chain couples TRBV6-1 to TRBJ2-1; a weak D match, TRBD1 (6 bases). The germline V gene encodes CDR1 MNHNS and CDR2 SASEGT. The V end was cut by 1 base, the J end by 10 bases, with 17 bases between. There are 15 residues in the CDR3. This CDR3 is CASSEDRAPYLEQFF. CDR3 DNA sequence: TGTGCCAGCAGTGAAGACAGGGCCCCATATTTAGAGCAGTTCTTC.

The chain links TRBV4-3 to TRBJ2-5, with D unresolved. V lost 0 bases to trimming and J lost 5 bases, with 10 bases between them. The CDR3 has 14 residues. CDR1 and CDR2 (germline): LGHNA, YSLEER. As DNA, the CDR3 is TGCGCCAGCAGCCAAGATAGGTGGCGGGAGACCCAGTACTTC. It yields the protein CASSQDRWRETQYF.

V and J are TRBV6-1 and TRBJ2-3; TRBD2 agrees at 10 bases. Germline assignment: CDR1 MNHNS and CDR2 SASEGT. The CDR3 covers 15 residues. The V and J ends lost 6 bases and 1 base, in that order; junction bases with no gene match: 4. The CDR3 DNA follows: TGTGCCAGCAGCGACGGGACTAGCGGCACAGATACGCAGTATTTT. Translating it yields CASSDGTSGTDTQYF.

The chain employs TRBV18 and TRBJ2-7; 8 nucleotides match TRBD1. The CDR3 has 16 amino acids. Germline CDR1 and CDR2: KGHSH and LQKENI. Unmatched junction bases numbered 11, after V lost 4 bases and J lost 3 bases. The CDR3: CASSRGTGLTDYEQYF. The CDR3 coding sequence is TGTGCCAGCTCACGCGGGACAGGCTTAACAGACTACGAGCAGTACTTC.

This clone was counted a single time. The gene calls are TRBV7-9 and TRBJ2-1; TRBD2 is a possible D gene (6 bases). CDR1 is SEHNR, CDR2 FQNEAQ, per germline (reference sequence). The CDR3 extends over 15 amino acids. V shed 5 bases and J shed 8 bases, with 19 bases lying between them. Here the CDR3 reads CASSPRGAGLYEQFF. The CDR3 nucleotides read TGTGCCAGCAGCCCCCGCGGGGCGGGGTTATATGAGCAGTTCTTC.

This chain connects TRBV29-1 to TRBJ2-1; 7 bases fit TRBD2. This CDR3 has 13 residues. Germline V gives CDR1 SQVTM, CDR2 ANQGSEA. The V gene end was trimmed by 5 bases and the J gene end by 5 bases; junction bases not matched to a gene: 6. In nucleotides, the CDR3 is TGCAGCGTTTTGGCGGGAGCCCACAATGAGCAGTTCTTC. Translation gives CSVLAGAHNEQFF.

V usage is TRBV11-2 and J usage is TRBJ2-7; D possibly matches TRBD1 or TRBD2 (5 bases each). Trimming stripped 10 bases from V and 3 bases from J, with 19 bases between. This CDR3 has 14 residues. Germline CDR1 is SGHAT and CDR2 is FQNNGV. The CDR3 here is CATRGPNSGYEQYF. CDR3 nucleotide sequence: TGTGCCACACGGGGACCCAACAGTGGCTACGAGCAGTACTTC. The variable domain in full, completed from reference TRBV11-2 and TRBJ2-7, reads EAGVAQSPRYKIIEKRQSVAFWCNPISGHATLYWYQQILGQGPKLLIQFQNNGVVDDSQLPKDRFSAERLKGVDSTLKIQPAKLEDSAVYLCATRGPNSGYEQYFGPGTRLTVT.